This is a list of T cell receptor beta chains from one sample in a study of T cells in Graves' hyperthyroidism and ophthalmopathy. MiXCR, applied by TCRdb to the multiplex PCR reads, yields one record per CDR3 protein. The sample yields over 200,000 distinct CDR3 sequences, approximately 17% seen once. The sequenced sample was blood. Receptor source: a man aged 45 to 65 with Graves' hyperthyroidism. CDR3s include the opening cysteine and the closing phenylalanine or tryptophan. D genes are given only for firm matches. For some rows the clone size is stated as once, few or many, or as a class when expanded; others skip it.

length: 14
V: TRBV11-2
D: NA
J: TRBJ2-1
size: many
CDR3: CASSHLTGIHEQFF
DNA: TGTGCCAGCAGCCACCTAACAGGGATCCATGAGCAGTTCTTC

length: 17
V: TRBV7-8
D: NA
J: TRBJ1-6
size: few
CDR3: CASSLARPGERDSPLHF
DNA: TGTGCCAGCAGCTTAGCGCGGCCAGGGGAGCGGGATTCACCCCTCCACTTT

length: 14
V: TRBV5-1
D: NA
J: TRBJ2-7
size: few
CDR3: CASSLDSSLLEQYF
DNA: TGCGCCAGCAGCTTGGACAGCTCACTACTGGAGCAGTACTTC

length: 14
V: TRBV30
D: TRBD2
J: TRBJ2-3
size: many
CDR3: CAWSEGGSTDTQYF
DNA: TGTGCCTGGAGCGAGGGAGGGAGCACAGATACGCAGTATTTT

length: 12
V: TRBV29-1
D: NA
J: TRBJ2-5
size: few
CDR3: CSVETGLQTQYF
DNA: TGCAGCGTAGAGACAGGTTTGCAGACCCAGTACTTC

length: 16
V: TRBV5-5
D: NA
J: TRBJ1-5
size: NA
CDR3: CASSLYSGAAAQPQHF
DNA: TGTGCCAGCAGCTTGTATTCGGGGGCGGCGGCTCAGCCCCAGCATTTT

length: 15
V: TRBV4-1
D: NA
J: TRBJ2-7
size: many
CDR3: CASSQAQFSSYEQYF
DNA: TGCGCCAGCAGCCAAGCGCAATTCAGCTCCTACGAGCAGTACTTC

length: 17
V: TRBV27
D: TRBD1
J: TRBJ1-1
size: many
CDR3: CASSVLPGQGWNTEAFF
DNA: TGTGCCAGCAGTGTTCTCCCGGGACAGGGGTGGAACACTGAAGCTTTCTTT

length: 17
V: TRBV20-1
D: TRBD2
J: TRBJ2-7
size: few
CDR3: CSAREEGRPSGSYEQYF
DNA: TGCAGTGCTAGAGAGGAGGGAAGACCTAGCGGTAGCTACGAGCAGTACTTC

length: 14
V: TRBV5-1
D: NA
J: TRBJ2-7
size: NA
CDR3: CASSLASSSDEQYF
DNA: TGCGCCAGCAGCTTGGCCTCCTCGTCCGACGAGCAGTACTTC

length: 15
V: TRBV3-1
D: NA
J: TRBJ2-3
size: NA
CDR3: CASSNRGASTDTQYF
DNA: TGTGCCAGCAGCAACCGAGGGGCTAGCACAGATACGCAGTATTTT

length: 15
V: TRBV3-1
D: NA
J: TRBJ2-1
size: many
CDR3: CASSPVASEYNEQFF
DNA: TGTGCCAGCAGCCCGGTGGCTAGCGAGTACAATGAGCAGTTCTTC

length: 14
V: TRBV11-2
D: NA
J: TRBJ2-3
size: few
CDR3: CASSRDLVTDTQYF
DNA: TGTGCCAGCTCCCGGGACTTAGTTACAGATACGCAGTATTTT

length: 11
V: TRBV7-6
D: NA
J: TRBJ2-5
size: NA
CDR3: CASSFSQTQYF
DNA: TGTGCCAGCAGCTTTTCCCAGACCCAGTACTTC

length: 16
V: TRBV2
D: TRBD2
J: TRBJ2-5
size: many
CDR3: CASRGLAGAGQETQYF
DNA: TGTGCCAGCAGGGGACTAGCGGGAGCGGGGCAAGAGACCCAGTACTTC

length: 16
V: TRBV18
D: TRBD2
J: TRBJ2-7
size: many
CDR3: CASSLGLADVSYEQYF
DNA: TGTGCCAGCTCATTGGGACTAGCGGATGTTTCGTACGAGCAGTACTTC

length: 14
V: TRBV12-3/TRBV12-4
D: NA
J: TRBJ1-1
size: many
CDR3: CASIYGQGYTEAFF
DNA: TGTGCCAGCATTTACGGTCAGGGCTACACTGAAGCTTTCTTT

length: 16
V: TRBV11-2
D: NA
J: TRBJ2-2
size: many
CDR3: CASTRPGQRNTGELFF
DNA: TGTGCCAGCACAAGACCGGGACAAAGAAACACCGGGGAGCTGTTTTTT